This record concerns one T cell receptor beta chain sequence. Its antigen remains undetermined. To determine HCMV serostatus, a commercial ELISA kit was used to detect HCMV-specific IgG in serum. Ficoll density gradient centrifugation was used to isolate peripheral blood mononuclear cells from blood. Reads for this sample came from an Illumina HiSeq 2000. The TCR beta cDNA libraries were made using 5'RACE template switching, a step that added both a universal primer site and unique molecular identifiers. Priming for cDNA synthesis came from the TCR beta constant segment, and two successive PCR amplification steps followed. Turning to the authors' computational methods: MIGEC was used to demultiplex reads and group the reads by UMI, and MiTCR was used to assemble and quantify clonotypes. To exclude erroneous sequences, only TCR cDNA sequences supported by at least two reads were retained. The tcR package was used for downstream repertoire analysis, and clonotypes were matched across fractions by CDR3 nucleotide sequence plus V segment. VDJmatch was used to annotate antigen specificity against VDJdb, with one amino acid substitution allowed in CDR3. After the reads were reprocessed by TCRdb, one entry was made per CDR3 protein sequence, with no DNA. TCRdb assigned the V and J calls; the authors' analysis was not used. The table for this sample records a few hundred thousand distinct CDR3 sequences. The ten biggest clones cover less than 4.5% of the sample.

The data stem from a study of T cells expressing NK-cell markers (TCRdb year 2020). General notes on the study: TCR beta-chain repertoires were profiled in sorted CD3+CD56+NKG2C+, CD3+CD56+NKG2C- and CD3+CD56-NKG2C+ T-cell subsets from fewer than 10 donors. Among the eight sequenced donors, only one was HCMV-seronegative, while the other seven were HCMV-seropositive. Randomly selected healthy volunteers, three men and five women, were used as the eight sequenced donors. Libraries were sequenced as 2 x 150 bp reads on Illumina HiSeq 2000/2500, MiSeq or NextSeq.

Inclusive of the bounding cysteine and phenylalanine, the CDR3 is 15 residues long. The DNA sequence is not available. Summary of the overall study and its limitations: It remained unclear whether the expanded NKG2C-expressing T cell clones were specific for HCMV antigens. In over five donors, the dominant CD3+CD56+NKG2C+ clonotypes were found to rank among the top 10 CD8+ clonotypes and to make up 1.0-7.0% of CD8+ T cells. Those dominant clonotypes were again the most abundant among CD3+CD56-NKG2C+ cells in four donors, at about 25-65%.

The origin of this receptor is a man aged 18 to 29 in good health. Donor details come from another sample of the same person, matched by shared clones. Material: blood T cells: a sorted CD56 or NKG2C T cell subset, CD4+ or CD8+ T cells, or bulk PBMC T cells (not recorded which). Rearrangement joined TRBV12-3 or TRBV12-4 to TRBJ1-4; TCRdb lists TRBD1, though no DNA is available to test this call. The CDR3 protein: CASRPGQGANEKLFF.